The rows below give T cell receptor beta chains drawn from one sample of a study of T cells in localized non-small cell lung cancer. The assay was immunoSEQ multiplex PCR, and TCRdb's table has in-frame clones only and misses some. Of some 56,000 clones listed, 70% to 90% were seen once; the top ten hold approximately 5.2%. Material: peripheral blood, obtained before any cancer treatment. The source of these receptors is a woman aged 35-75 years with stage I lung adenocarcinoma. Each CDR3 is given with its conserved first and last residue.

CASSVATGSHYEQYF,TRBV9
CASRGTSGRRRETQYF,TRBV27
CASSRQGIGQPQHF,TRBV2
CASSVSPGNSPLHF,TRBV6-4
CASSPGLQKEKLFF,TRBV6-6
CASSIQGGYGYTF,TRBV19
CASSNTGTPSYNEQFF,TRBV7-3
CASGLDTQYF,TRBV19
CASSVQSLSGNTIYF,TRBV18
CASSFGQQRNEQFF,TRBV5-1
CASSPKLDNEQYF,TRBV18
CASSLTGPHEETQYF,TRBV5-1
CATSYTEAFF,TRBV6-1
CASSQPSGGLSGYNEQFF,TRBV7-2
CASSASPGSYTGELFF,TRBV9
CASSFLQTGELFF,TRBV5-1
CASSELAGDGNTDTQYF,TRBV2
CASSPTRGLNTGELFF,TRBV6-6
CASSMAGANTEAFF,TRBV19
CASSLVYEQYF,TRBV7-2
CASSFRTSNYEQYF,TRBV7-2
CASIRGLGGTEAFF,TRBV19
CASSLVWRFGYGYTF,TRBV7-4
CASSQLGRGTDTQYF,TRBV5-1
CAISTGEDEQYF,TRBV10-3
CASSELGGMENTEAFF,TRBV2
CASNSGGRTDTQYF,TRBV19
CASSLGGPSTYNEQFF,TRBV5-4
CASGKQTGGPLDTQYF,TRBV5-1
CASGQTGRTGELFF,TRBV19
CASSVREFTDTQYF,TRBV14
CASSLGGQGYYTF,TRBV7-9
CASRGPGTEQPQHF,TRBV7-9
CASSLRAGTPGELFF,TRBV7-2
CASSESGHGIWDTQYF,TRBV5-1
CASSLASGEETQYF,TRBV5-1
CASSFTGQSGNTIYF,TRBV9
CASSEQGFNEQFF,TRBV6-4
CASSPGQGSTYEQYF,TRBV9
CAWSRPQGTEAFF,TRBV30
CSVAAALGNEQFF,TRBV29-1
CASSVAGSSTDTQYF,TRBV9
CASSARTEGGEAFF,TRBV5-1
CASSQFRTASYGYTF,TRBV19